The 14 T cell receptor beta chains in this list originate from one sample, sequenced in a study of shared clonotypes between healthy human individuals. Measured with immunoSEQ multiplex PCR; TCRdb has only the in-frame clones, and not every one. The data contain fewer than 400,000 clones, about 74% of them singletons. The specimen sequenced was memory CD4+ T cells sorted from blood. As for subset: CD45RA-negative fraction. The receptors come from a man aged 25 to 40 in good health.

This clone has a handful of counts. This sequence joins TRBV10-2 and TRBJ2-7; D unresolved. Germline V gene sequence: CDR1 WSHSY, CDR2 SAAADI. V lost 4 bases to trimming and J lost 2 bases, with 9 bases between them. CDR3 length equals 13 residues. CDR3 residues: CASSGEPAYEQYF. The CDR3 nucleotides read TGCGCCAGCAGTGGAGAACCAGCCTACGAGCAGTACTTC.

The chain links TRBV18 to TRBJ2-7; perhaps TRBD1 as D (7 bases). V lost 4 bases and J lost 4, with 14 bases in between. The CDR3 is 14 residues long. Germline CDR1 is KGHSH and CDR2 is LQKENI. CDR3 coding DNA: TGTGCCAGCTCACAAGGGGGCGCGGGGTACGAGCAGTACTTC. This codes for CASSQGGAGYEQYF.

The V gene is TRBV4-1, the J gene TRBJ1-2; D perhaps matches TRBD1 (5 bases). Germline lookup yields CDR1 MGHRA and CDR2 YSYEKL. V was trimmed by 6 bases and J by 5 bases, leaving 16 bases between them. The CDR3 extends over 14 amino acids. The CDR3 coding sequence is TGCGCCAGCAGTTCCTCAGGCCGGGGGTATGGCTACACCTTC. This sequence encodes CASSSSGRGYGYTF.

This chain uses TRBV19 with TRBJ1-1; TRBD1 might be the D (6 bases). Trimming took 4 bases from V and 8 from J, leaving 14 bases between them. CDR3 length: 13 amino acids. The germline gives CDR1 LNHDA, CDR2 SQIVND (reference sequence). Here the CDR3 DNA reads TGTGCCAGTAGTACGCAGGGGCCTGGGGAAGCTTTCTTT. It encodes CASSTQGPGEAFF.

The chain carries TRBV10-1 and TRBJ2-3; D may be TRBD2 (6 bases). V lost 3 bases, J lost 3 bases, and 10 bases lay in between. Germline CDR1 and CDR2: WNHNN and SYGVQD (reference sequence). The CDR3 sequence is 14 residues long. The CDR3 DNA is TGCGCCAGCAGTGAAGGCGGGATTACAGATACGCAGTATTTT. Amino acids: CASSEGGITDTQYF.

This clone came up a few times. The J gene is TRBJ2-7, the V gene TRBV27; D possibly uses TRBD1 or TRBD2 (6 bases each). This CDR3 is 14 amino acids long. Germline assignment: CDR1 MNHEY and CDR2 SMNVEV (reference sequence). V lost 5 bases and J lost 2, with 13 bases in between. In DNA form, the CDR3 reads TGTGCCAGCAGTGAAGGGGGGTTCGCCTACGAGCAGTACTTC. Protein product: CASSEGGFAYEQYF.

The chain employs TRBV27 and TRBJ2-6; D is unclear. Germline V gives CDR1 MNHEY, CDR2 SMNVEV (reference sequence). There are 16 residues in the CDR3. The V gene lost 1 base and the J gene lost 0 bases, with 7 bases spanning the gap. The CDR3 DNA sequence: TGTGCCAGCAGTTTATGGACGGCCTCTGGGGCCAACGTCCTGACTTTC. Protein: CASSLWTASGANVLTF.

CDR3 in DNA: TGTGCCAGTAGTACTTTCGGGAGCAAGACAGATACGCAGTATTTT. It specifies CASSTFGSKTDTQYF. The chain recombines TRBV19 with TRBJ2-3, with D perhaps matching TRBD2 (6 bases). Trimming shortened V by 4 bases and J by 3 bases, and 14 bases separated the two germline ends. This CDR3 contains 15 residues. Germline V gene sequence: CDR1 LNHDA, CDR2 SQIVND (reference sequence).

The chain couples TRBV5-1 to TRBJ1-6; D is unclear. Germline CDR1 is SGHRS and CDR2 is YFSETQ. The V end lost 4 bases, the J end lost 8 bases, and 13 bases lay between the germline ends. This CDR3 comprises 14 residues. Written as DNA, the CDR3 is TGCGCCAGCAGCAACGGTGGTTTCGATTCACCCCTCCACTTT. Protein sequence: CASSNGGFDSPLHF.

V is TRBV2 and J is TRBJ2-7, with D unresolved. Trimming removed 7 bases from V and 4 bases from J, with 17 bases in between. Germline V CDR1 and CDR2: SNHLY, FYNNEI. The CDR3 loop spans 14 amino acids. CDR3 sequence: CASKKGTTTYEQYF. The CDR3 DNA reads as TGTGCCAGCAAGAAAGGTACGACGACTTACGAGCAGTACTTC.

The chain couples TRBV9 to TRBJ2-1; 9 positions match TRBD1. The CDR3 consists of 14 residues. Germline V gives CDR1 SGDLS, CDR2 YYNGEE. The V segment lost 4 bases and the J segment 8 bases; nucleotides outside the gene matches: 7. The CDR3 here is CASSSRTGVHEQFF. In nucleotides, the CDR3 is TGTGCCAGCAGCTCTCGGACAGGGGTTCATGAGCAGTTCTTC.

Note on this clone: Within the sample, other DNA sequences also encode this same CDR3. This chain joins TRBV9 and TRBJ2-2; possibly TRBD2 for D (6 bases). Germline CDR1 SGDLS, CDR2 YYNGEE. CDR3 length: 15 residues. Trimming pared 0 bases from V and 0 bases from J, leaving 6 bases between. The CDR3 reads CASSVGLANTGELFF. DNA of the CDR3: TGTGCCAGCAGCGTAGGACTAGCGAACACCGGGGAGCTGTTTTTT.

This clone was detected a few times. The V call is TRBV19, the J call TRBJ2-7; the D gene could be TRBD1 or TRBD2 (6 bases each). Deletions cut 6 bases from V and 5 bases from J, with 14 bases between. The CDR3 is made up of 13 amino acids. In germline, CDR1 is LNHDA, CDR2 SQIVND (reference sequence). The CDR3 is CASRILGGNEQYF. The CDR3 coding sequence is TGTGCCAGTAGAATCCTCGGGGGCAACGAGCAGTACTTC.

The gene calls are TRBV5-1 and TRBJ2-3, with TRBD2 matching over 10 bases. Germline V CDR1 and CDR2: SGHRS, YFSETQ. There are 17 residues in the CDR3. The J segment lost 1 base and the V segment lost 4 bases, leaving 9 bases of the junction unmatched. This chain's CDR3 is CASSAGGLAGGTDTQYF. In DNA form, the CDR3 reads TGCGCCAGCAGCGCGGGAGGGCTAGCGGGAGGCACAGATACGCAGTATTTT.